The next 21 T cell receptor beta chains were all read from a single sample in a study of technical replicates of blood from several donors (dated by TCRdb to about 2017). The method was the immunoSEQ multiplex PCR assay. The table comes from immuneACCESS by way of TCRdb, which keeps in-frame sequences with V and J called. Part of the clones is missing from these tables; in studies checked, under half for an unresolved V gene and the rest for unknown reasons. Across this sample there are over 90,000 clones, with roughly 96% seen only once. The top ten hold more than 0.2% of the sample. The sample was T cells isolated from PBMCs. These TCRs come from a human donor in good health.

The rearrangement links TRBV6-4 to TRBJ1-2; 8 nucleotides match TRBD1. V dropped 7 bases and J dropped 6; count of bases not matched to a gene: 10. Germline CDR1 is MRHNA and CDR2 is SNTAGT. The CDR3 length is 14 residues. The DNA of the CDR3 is TGTGCCAGCAATCCGCTGACAGGGGAAGATGGCTACACCTTC. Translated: CASNPLTGEDGYTF.

The CDR3 loop is CASSLGQSDEQYF. CDR3 bases: TGTGCCAGCAGCTTGGGACAGTCCGACGAGCAGTACTTC. V gene TRBV5-4 combines with J gene TRBJ2-7; maybe TRBD1 (5 bases). This CDR3 has 13 amino acids. V was pared by 0 bases and J by 5 bases, with 9 bases between. Germline-derived CDR1 and CDR2 are SGHNT and YYREEE (reference sequence).

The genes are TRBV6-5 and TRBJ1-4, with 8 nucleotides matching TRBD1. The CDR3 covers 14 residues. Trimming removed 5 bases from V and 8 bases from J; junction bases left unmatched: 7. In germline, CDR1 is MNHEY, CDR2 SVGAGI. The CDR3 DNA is TGTGCCAGCAGTAATAGGACAGGGTGGGAAAAACTGTTTTTT. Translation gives CASSNRTGWEKLFF.

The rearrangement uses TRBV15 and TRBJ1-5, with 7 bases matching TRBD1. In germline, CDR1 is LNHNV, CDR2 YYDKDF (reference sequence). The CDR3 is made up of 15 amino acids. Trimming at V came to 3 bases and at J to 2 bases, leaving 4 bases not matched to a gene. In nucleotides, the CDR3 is TGTGCCACCAGCAGTCGACAGGGCGGCAATCAGCCCCAGCATTTT. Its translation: CATSSRQGGNQPQHF.

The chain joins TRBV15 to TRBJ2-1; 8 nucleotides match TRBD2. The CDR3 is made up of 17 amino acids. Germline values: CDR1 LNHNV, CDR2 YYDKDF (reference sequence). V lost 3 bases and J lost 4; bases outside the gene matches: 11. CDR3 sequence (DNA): TGTGCCACCAGCAGGCCCGGCGCGGGAGGCTCGTACAATGAGCAGTTCTTC. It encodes CATSRPGAGGSYNEQFF. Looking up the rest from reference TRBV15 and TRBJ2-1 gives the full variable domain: DAMVIQNPRYQVTQFGKPVTLSCSQTLNHNVMYWYQQKSSQAPKLLFHYYDKDFNNEADTPDNFQSRRPNTSFCFLDIRSPGLGDTAMYLCATSRPGAGGSYNEQFFGPGTRLTVL.

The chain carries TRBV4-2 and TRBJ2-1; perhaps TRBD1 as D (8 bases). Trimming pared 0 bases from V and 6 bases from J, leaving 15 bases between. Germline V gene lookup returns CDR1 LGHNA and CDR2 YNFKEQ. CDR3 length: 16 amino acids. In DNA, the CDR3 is TGTGCCAGCAGCCAAGACGCACAGGGGGGGTCCAATGAGCAGTTCTTC. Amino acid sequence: CASSQDAQGGSNEQFF.

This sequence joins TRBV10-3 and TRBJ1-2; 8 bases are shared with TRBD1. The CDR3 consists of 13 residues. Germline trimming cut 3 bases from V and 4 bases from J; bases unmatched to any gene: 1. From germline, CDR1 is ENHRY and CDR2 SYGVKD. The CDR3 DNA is TGTGCCATCAGTGAAACAGGGGGCTATGGCTACACCTTC. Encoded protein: CAISETGGYGYTF.

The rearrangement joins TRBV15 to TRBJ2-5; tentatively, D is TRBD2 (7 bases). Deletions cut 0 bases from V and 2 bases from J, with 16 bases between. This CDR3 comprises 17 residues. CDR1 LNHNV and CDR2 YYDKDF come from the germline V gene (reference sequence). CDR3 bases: TGTGCCACCAGCAGAGATCTGACGGGGGGCGGACAAGAGACCCAGTACTTC. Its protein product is CATSRDLTGGGQETQYF.

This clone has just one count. The DNA of the CDR3 is TGTGCCAGCAGTCAGACCTGGACAGGGCTTACAGATACGCAGTATTTT. Protein: CASSQTWTGLTDTQYF. The gene calls are TRBV27 and TRBJ2-3; 8 bases are a match to TRBD1. CDR1 MNHEY and CDR2 SMNVEV come from the germline V gene (reference sequence). The CDR3 totals 16 residues. With 5 bases clipped from V and 3 bases from J, the junction kept 10 bases outside the gene matches.

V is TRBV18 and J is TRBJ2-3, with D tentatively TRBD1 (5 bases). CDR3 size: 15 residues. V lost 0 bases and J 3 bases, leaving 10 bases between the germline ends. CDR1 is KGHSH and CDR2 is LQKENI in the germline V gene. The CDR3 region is CASSPPGPRTDTQYF. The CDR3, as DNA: TGTGCCAGCTCACCACCGGGGCCTCGTACAGATACGCAGTATTTT. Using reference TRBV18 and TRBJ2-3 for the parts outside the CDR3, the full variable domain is NAGVMQNPRHLVRRRGQEARLRCSPMKGHSHVYWYRQLPEEGLKFMVYLQKENIIDESGMPKERFSAEFPKEGPSILRIQQVVRGDSAAYFCASSPPGPRTDTQYFGPGTRLTVL.

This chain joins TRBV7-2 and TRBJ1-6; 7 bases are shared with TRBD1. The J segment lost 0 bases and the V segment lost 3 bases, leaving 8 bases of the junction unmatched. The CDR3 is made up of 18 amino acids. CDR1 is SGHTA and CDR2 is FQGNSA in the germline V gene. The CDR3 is CASSFGQVGVSYNSPLHF. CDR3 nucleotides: TGTGCCAGCAGCTTCGGACAGGTCGGGGTCTCCTATAATTCACCCCTCCACTTT. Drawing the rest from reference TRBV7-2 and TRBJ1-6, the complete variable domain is GAGVSQSPSNKVTEKGKDVELRCDPISGHTALYWYRQSLGQGLEFLIYFQGNSAPDKSGLPSDRFSAERTGGSVSTLTIQRTQQEDSAVYLCASSFGQVGVSYNSPLHFGNGTRLTVT.

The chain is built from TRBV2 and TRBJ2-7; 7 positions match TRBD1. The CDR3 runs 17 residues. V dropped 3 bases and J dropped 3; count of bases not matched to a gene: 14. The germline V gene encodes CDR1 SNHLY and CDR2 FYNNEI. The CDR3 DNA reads TGTGCCAGCAGTGAGATTCCTAGGACAGGTCCCAGCTACGAGCAGTACTTC. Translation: CASSEIPRTGPSYEQYF. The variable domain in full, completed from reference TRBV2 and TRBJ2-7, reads EPEVTQTPSHQVTQMGQEVILRCVPISNHLYFYWYRQILGQKVEFLVSFYNNEISEKSEIFDDQFSVERPDGSNFTLKIRSTKLEDSAMYFCASSEIPRTGPSYEQYFGPGTRLTVT.

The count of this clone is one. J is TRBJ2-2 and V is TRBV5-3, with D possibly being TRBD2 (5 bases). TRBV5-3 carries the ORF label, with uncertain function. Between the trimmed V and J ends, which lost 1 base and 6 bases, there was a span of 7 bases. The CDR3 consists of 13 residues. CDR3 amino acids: CARSLLLAGELFF. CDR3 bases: TGTGCCAGAAGCTTGTTACTAGCCGGGGAGCTGTTTTTT.

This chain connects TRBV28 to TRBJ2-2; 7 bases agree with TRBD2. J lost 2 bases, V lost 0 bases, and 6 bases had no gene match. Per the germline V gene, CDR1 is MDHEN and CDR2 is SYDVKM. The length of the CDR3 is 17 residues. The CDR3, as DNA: TGTGCCAGCAGTTTATGGGTCGCTAGCGGAAACACCGGGGAGCTGTTTTTT. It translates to CASSLWVASGNTGELFF.

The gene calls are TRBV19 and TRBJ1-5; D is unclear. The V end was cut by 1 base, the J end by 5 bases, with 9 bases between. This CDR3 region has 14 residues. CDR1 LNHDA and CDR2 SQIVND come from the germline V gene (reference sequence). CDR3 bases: TGTGCCAGTAGTATAGTCAGGTTGGATCAGCCCCAGCATTTT. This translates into CASSIVRLDQPQHF.

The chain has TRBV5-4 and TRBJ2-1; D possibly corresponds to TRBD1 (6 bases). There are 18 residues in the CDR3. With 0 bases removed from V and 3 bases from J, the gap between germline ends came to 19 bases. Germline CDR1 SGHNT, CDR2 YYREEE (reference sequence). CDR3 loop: CASSLVGAMVGSYNEQFF. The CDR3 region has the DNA TGTGCCAGCAGCTTGGTGGGGGCCATGGTAGGAAGCTACAATGAGCAGTTCTTC.

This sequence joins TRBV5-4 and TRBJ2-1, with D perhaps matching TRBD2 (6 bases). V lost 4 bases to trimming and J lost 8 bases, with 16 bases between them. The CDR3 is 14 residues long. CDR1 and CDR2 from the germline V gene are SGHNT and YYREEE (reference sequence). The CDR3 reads CASSDGLPAYEQFF. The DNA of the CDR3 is TGTGCCAGCAGCGATGGACTACCGGCGTATGAGCAGTTCTTC.

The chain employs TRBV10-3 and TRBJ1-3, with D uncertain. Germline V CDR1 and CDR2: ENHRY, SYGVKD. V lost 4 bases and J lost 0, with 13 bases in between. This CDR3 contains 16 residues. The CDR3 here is CAISGVSPNSGNTIYF. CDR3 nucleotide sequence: TGTGCCATCAGTGGAGTGAGCCCAAACTCTGGAAACACCATATATTTT.

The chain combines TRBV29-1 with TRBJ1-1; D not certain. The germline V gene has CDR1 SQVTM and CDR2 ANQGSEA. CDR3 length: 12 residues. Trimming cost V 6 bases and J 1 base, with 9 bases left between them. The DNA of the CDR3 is TGCAGCGTACCTACGGGGAACACTGAAGCTTTCTTT. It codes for CSVPTGNTEAFF.

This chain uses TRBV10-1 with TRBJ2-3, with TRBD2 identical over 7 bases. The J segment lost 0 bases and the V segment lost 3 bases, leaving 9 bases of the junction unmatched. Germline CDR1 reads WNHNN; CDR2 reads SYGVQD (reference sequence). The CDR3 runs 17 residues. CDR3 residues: CASSDGSSGPSTDTQYF. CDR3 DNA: TGCGCCAGCAGTGATGGTTCTAGCGGACCTAGCACAGATACGCAGTATTTT.

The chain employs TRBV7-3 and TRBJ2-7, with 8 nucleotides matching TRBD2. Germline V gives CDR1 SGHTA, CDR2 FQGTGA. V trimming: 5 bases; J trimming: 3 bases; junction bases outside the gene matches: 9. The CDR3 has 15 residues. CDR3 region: CASSAQPGLVYEQYF. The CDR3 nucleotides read TGTGCCAGCAGCGCCCAACCGGGACTAGTCTACGAGCAGTACTTC.